The table lists the clone carrying this T cell receptor (beta chain) with a few counts. The antigen is unknown. Alongside a J-beta primer mix, a sample-barcoded 5' primer served in a second PCR lasting roughly 6 to 11 cycles. Each of the cDNA molecules was tagged by a template-switch adaptor with 12 random nucleotides. In TCRdb, the 5' RACE reads were re-called with MiXCR into one record per CDR3 protein. The sample shows 600,000 or so distinct CDR3 sequences, 40% to 50% of them seen only once. V trimming: 4 bases; J trimming: 3 bases; junction bases outside the gene matches: 8. CDR1 is SGHRS and CDR2 is YFSETQ in the germline V gene. The CDR3 is 16 residues long. This sample is drawn from a study of blood T cells in healthy people across ages. Study-wide background: In model experiments, template switching was able to capture about one barcoded beta molecule for every two T cells that were present.

Peripheral blood, 9.5 to 10 milliliters per donor, was collected. General study findings and limits: Roughly linear declines in TCR beta diversity per million T cells occurred with age.

Material for sequencing was blood. V usage is TRBV5-1 and J usage is TRBJ2-4; 9 positions agree with TRBD1. This clonotype originated in a man older than 75 in good health. The CDR3 sequence: CASSRTGDEVKNIQYF. CDR3 DNA sequence: TGCGCCAGCAGCAGGACAGGGGACGAAGTCAAAAACATTCAGTACTTC. Full variable domain (outside the CDR3, taken from reference TRBV5-1 and TRBJ2-4): KAGVTQTPRYLIKTRGQQVTLSCSPISGHRSVSWYQQTPGQGLQFLFEYFSETQRNKGNFPGRFSGRQFSNSRSEMNVSTLELGDSALYLCASSRTGDEVKNIQYFGAGTRLSVL.